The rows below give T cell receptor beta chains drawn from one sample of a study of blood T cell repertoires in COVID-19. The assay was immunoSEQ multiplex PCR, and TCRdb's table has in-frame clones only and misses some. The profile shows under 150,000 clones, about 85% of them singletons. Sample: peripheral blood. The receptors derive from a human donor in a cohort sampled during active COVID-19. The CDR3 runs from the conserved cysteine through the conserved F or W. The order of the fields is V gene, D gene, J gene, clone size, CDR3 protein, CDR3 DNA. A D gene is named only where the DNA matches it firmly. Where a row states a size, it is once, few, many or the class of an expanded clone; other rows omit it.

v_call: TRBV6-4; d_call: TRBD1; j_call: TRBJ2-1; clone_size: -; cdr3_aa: CASSSGQGSYNEQFF; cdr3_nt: TGTGCCAGCTCTTCGGGACAGGGCTCCTACAATGAGCAGTTCTTC
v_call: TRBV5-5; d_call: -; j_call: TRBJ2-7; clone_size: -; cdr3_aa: CASSLAGQTYEQYF; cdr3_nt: TGTGCCAGCAGCTTGGCAGGGCAGACCTACGAGCAGTACTTC
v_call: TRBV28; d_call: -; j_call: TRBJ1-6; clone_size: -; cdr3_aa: CASNTVTGLNSPLHF; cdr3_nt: TGTGCCAGCAATACTGTCACAGGGTTGAATTCACCCCTCCACTTT
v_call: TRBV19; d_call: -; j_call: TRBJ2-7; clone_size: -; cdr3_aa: CANHRAPYEQYF; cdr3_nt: TGTGCCAACCACAGGGCCCCCTACGAGCAGTACTTC
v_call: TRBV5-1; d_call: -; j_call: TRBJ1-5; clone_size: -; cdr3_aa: CASSSGGPNQPQHF; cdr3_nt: TGCGCCAGCAGCTCAGGTGGGCCAAATCAGCCCCAGCATTTT
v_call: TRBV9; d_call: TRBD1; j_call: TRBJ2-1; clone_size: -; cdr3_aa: CASSVAGTALYNEQFF; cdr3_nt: TGTGCCAGCAGCGTAGCCGGGACAGCTCTTTACAATGAGCAGTTCTTC
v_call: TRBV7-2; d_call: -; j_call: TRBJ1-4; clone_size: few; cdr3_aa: CASSQANEKLFF; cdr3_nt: TGTGCCAGCAGCCAAGCAAATGAAAAACTGTTTTTT
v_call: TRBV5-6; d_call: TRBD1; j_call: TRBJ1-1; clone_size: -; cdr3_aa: CASSVDRVATEAFF; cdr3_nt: TGTGCCAGCAGCGTCGACAGGGTGGCCACTGAAGCTTTCTTT
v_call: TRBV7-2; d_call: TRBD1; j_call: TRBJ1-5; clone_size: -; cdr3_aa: CASSLLRGPNQPQHF; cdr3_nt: TGTGCCAGCAGCTTACTGAGGGGGCCGAATCAGCCCCAGCATTTT
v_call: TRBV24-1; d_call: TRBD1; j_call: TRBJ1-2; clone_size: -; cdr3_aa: CATSDFLPGKDRVNGYTF; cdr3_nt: TGTGCCACCAGTGATTTCCTCCCCGGAAAGGACAGGGTAAATGGCTACACCTTC
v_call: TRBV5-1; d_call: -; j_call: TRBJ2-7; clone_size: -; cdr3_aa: CASSPTSADYEQYF; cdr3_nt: TGCGCCAGCAGCCCCACATCCGCCGACTACGAGCAGTACTTC
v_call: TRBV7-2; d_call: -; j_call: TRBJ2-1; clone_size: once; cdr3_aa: CASSLRGTLYNEQFF; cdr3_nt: TGTGCCAGCAGCTTACGCGGGACCTTATACAATGAGCAGTTCTTC
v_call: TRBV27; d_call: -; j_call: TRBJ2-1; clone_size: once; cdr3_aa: CASSSETGPSSYNEQFF; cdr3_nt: TGTGCCAGCAGTTCAGAGACAGGTCCGAGCTCCTACAATGAGCAGTTCTTC
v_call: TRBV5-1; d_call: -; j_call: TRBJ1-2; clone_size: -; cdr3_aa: CASSLRFRGGYTF; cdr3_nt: TGCGCCAGCAGCTTGCGCTTTAGGGGCGGCTACACCTTC
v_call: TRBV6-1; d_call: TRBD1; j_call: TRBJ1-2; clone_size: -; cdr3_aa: CASSDRDRGMVRGYTF; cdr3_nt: TGTGCCAGCAGTGACCGGGACAGGGGTATGGTTAGGGGCTACACCTTC
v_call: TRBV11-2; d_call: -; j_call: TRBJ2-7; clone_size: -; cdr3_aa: CASSLASLGRTQYF; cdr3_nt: TGTGCCAGCAGCTTAGCTAGCCTAGGCCGTACGCAGTACTTC
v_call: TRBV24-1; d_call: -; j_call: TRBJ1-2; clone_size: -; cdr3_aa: CATSDSGGGNYGYTF; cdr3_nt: TGTGCCACCAGTGACAGCGGCGGGGGCAACTATGGCTACACCTTC
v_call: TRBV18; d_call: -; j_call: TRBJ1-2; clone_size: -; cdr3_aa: CASSPQDRNYGYTF; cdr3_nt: TGTGCCAGCTCACCTCAAGACAGAAACTATGGCTACACCTTC
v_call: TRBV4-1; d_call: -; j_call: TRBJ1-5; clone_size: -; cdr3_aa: CASSQDIRGPQHF; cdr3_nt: TGCGCCAGCAGCCAAGATATCAGGGGGCCCCAGCATTTT
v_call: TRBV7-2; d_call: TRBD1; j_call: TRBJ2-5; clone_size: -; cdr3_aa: CASNMDRGKTQYF; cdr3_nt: TGTGCCAGCAACATGGACAGGGGCAAGACCCAGTACTTC
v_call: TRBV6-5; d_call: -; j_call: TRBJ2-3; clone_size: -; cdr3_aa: CASSYSASTDTQYF; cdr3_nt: TGTGCCAGCAGTTACTCTGCGAGCACAGATACGCAGTATTTT
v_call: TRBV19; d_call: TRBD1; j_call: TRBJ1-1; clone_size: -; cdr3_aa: CASSPLIPNRGTEAFF; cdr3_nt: TGTGCCAGTAGTCCCCTTATCCCCAACAGGGGCACTGAAGCTTTCTTT
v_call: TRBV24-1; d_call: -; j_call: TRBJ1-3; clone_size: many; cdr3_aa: CATSDYPAGGCTGNTIYF; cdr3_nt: TGTGCCACCAGTGATTATCCTGCGGGGGGGTGCACTGGAAACACCATATATTTT
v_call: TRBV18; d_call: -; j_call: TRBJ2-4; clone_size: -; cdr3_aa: CASSLSYQNIQYF; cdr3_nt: TGTGCCAGCTCACTCTCCTATCAAAACATTCAGTACTTC
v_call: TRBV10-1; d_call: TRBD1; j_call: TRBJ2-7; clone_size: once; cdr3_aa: CASSDPGQGVIEQYF; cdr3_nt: TGCGCCAGCAGTGACCCGGGACAGGGGGTGATCGAGCAGTACTTC
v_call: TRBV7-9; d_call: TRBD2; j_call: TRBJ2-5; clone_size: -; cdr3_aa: CASSRAGVYQETQYF; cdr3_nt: TGTGCCAGCAGCCGAGCGGGGGTGTACCAAGAGACCCAGTACTTC
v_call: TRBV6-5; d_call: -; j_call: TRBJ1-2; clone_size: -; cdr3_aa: CASTVGGLGYTF; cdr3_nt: TGTGCCAGCACCGTAGGGGGATTGGGCTACACCTTC
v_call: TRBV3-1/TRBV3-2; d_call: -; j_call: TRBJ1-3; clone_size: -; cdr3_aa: CASSLPGNTIYF; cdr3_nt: TGTGCCAGCAGCCTGCCTGGCAACACCATATATTTT
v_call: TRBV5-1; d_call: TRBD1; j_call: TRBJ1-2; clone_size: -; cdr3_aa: CASSGQGYYGYTF; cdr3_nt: TGCGCCAGCAGCGGACAGGGGTACTATGGCTACACCTTC
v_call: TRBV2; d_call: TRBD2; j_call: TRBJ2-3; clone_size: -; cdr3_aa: CASSVEEGLAGSTDTQYF; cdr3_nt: TGTGCCAGCAGTGTTGAGGAGGGGCTAGCGGGGAGCACAGATACGCAGTATTTT
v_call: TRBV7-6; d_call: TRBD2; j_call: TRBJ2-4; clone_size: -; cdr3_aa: CASSLVLGLPSWVAKNIQYF; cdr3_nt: TGTGCCAGCAGCTTAGTTCTGGGACTACCTTCGTGGGTGGCCAAAAACATTCAGTACTTC
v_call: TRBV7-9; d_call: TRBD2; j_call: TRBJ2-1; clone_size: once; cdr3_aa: CASSNSGGAYYNEQFF; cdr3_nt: TGTGCCAGCAGCAATAGCGGGGGGGCCTATTACAATGAGCAGTTCTTC
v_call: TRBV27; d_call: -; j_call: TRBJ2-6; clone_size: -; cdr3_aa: CASREVSAGANVLTF; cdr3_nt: TGTGCCAGCAGAGAGGTAAGTGCTGGGGCCAACGTCCTGACTTTC
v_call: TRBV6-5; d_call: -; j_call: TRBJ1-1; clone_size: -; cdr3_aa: CASRPPGERGAFF; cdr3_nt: TGTGCCAGTAGACCTCCCGGGGAGAGAGGCGCTTTCTTT
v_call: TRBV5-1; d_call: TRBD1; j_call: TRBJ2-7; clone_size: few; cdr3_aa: CASSLGGQGAEQYF; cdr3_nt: TGCGCCAGCAGCTTGGGGGGACAGGGAGCCGAGCAGTACTTC
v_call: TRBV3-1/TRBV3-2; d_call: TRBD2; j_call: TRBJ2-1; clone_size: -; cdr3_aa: CASSQVLAGGRNEQFF; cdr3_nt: TGTGCCAGCAGCCAAGTACTAGCGGGGGGGAGGAATGAGCAGTTCTTC
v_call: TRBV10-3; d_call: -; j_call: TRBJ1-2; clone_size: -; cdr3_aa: CAISEGPGQNYGYTF; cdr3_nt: TGTGCCATCAGTGAGGGACCCGGACAGAACTATGGCTACACCTTC
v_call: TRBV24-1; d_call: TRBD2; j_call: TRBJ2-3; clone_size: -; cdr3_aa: CATSDFGTSAGDTQYF; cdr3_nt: TGTGCCACCAGTGATTTCGGGACTAGCGCCGGGGATACGCAGTATTTT
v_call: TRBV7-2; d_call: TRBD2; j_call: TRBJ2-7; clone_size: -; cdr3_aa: CASSRVAGGPYEQYF; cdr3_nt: TGTGCCAGCTCCCGGGTAGCGGGGGGGCCCTACGAGCAGTACTTC
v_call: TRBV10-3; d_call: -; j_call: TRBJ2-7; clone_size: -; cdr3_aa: CAISESRGPNEQYF; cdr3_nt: TGTGCCATCAGTGAGTCGCGGGGGCCTAACGAGCAGTACTTC
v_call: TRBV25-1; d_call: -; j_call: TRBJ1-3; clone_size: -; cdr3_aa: CASSDPVRGRGNTIYF; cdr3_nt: TGTGCCAGCAGTGACCCCGTCAGGGGCAGGGGAAACACCATATATTTT